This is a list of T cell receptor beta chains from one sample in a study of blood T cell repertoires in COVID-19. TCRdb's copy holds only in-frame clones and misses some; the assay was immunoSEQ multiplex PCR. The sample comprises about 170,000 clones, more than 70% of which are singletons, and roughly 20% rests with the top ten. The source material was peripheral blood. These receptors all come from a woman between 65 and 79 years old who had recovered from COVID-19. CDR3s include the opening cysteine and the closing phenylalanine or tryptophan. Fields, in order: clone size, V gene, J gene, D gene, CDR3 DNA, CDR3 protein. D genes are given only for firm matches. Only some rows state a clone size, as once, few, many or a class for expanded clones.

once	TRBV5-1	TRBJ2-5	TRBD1	TGCGCCAGCGGTACCCGACAGGGGGCGGGAGAGACCCAGTACTTC	CASGTRQGAGETQYF
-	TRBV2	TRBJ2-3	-	TGTGCCAGCAGTGATGGGGGCGGGGGAGATACGCAGTATTTT	CASSDGGGGDTQYF
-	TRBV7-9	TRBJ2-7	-	TGTGCCAGCAGCTCCACCGGGGAGCAGTACTTC	CASSSTGEQYF
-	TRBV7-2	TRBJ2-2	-	TGTGCCAGCAGCCCCCCTGGCCTTGCGAACACCGGGGAGCTGTTTTTT	CASSPPGLANTGELFF
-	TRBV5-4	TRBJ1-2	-	TGTGCCAGCAGCTCGGTGCGCCCCGGACAGAACTATGGCTACACCTTC	CASSSVRPGQNYGYTF
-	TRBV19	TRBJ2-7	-	TGTGCCACGACCAACGACAGGAGCTCGCAGTACTTC	CATTNDRSSQYF
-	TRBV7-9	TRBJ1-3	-	TGTGCCAGCAGCCTTGGGCCGCCGGGAAACACCATATATTTT	CASSLGPPGNTIYF
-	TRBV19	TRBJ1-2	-	TGTGCCAGTAGTATAATGGGGGCAGGCCGTCTCTATGGCTACACCTTC	CASSIMGAGRLYGYTF
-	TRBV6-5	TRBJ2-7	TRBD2	TGTGCCAGCAGTCACGGGACTAGCTTATACGAGCAGTACTTC	CASSHGTSLYEQYF
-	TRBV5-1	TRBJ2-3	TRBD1	TGCGCCAGCAGCTTGGGCCAGGGGGTCCAATTTGCAGATACGCAGTATTTT	CASSLGQGVQFADTQYF
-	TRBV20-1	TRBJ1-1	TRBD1	TGCGGTAGGACAGGGAGGGCTGAAGCTTTCTTT	CGRTGRAEAFF
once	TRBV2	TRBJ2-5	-	TGTGCCAGCAGTTGGGGTGGGGCAGTCCAAGAGACCCAGTACTTC	CASSWGGAVQETQYF
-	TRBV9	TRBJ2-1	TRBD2	TGTGCCAGCAGCGTAGCTAGCGGCTACAATGAGCAGTTCTTC	CASSVASGYNEQFF
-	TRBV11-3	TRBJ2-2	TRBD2	TGTGCCAGCAGCCCACTAGCGGGAAGCACCGGGGAGCTGTTTTTT	CASSPLAGSTGELFF
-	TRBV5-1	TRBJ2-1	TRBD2	TGCGCCAGCAGCACGGGACTAGCGGGCAATGAGCAGTTCTTC	CASSTGLAGNEQFF
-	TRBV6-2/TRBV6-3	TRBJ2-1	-	TGTGCCAGCAGTTCGACTAGGGCAGGGGAGCAGTTCTTC	CASSSTRAGEQFF
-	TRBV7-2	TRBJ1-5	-	TGTGCCAGCAGCCCGGGGGGGGGAGATAGCAATCAGCCCCAGCATTTT	CASSPGGGDSNQPQHF
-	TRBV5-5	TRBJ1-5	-	TGTGCCAGCAGCTTGGCCTACGCCGAAGAGCCCCAGCATTTT	CASSLAYAEEPQHF
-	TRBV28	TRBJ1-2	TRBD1	TGTGCCGGAGGGGGCAGGGGTGACTATGGCTACACCTTC	CAGGGRGDYGYTF
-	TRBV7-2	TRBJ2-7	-	TGTGCCAGCAGCTTAGCGGTGGGGCCCTACGAGCAGTACTTC	CASSLAVGPYEQYF
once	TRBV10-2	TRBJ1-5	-	TGCGCCAGCAGTGTCGGCCCAGGGGTAAATCAGCCCCAGCATTTT	CASSVGPGVNQPQHF
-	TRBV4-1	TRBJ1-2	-	TGCGCCAGCAGCCAAAACTGTGGCTACACCTTC	CASSQNCGYTF
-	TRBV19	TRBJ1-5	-	TGTGCCAGTAGTATCCCCCCCGGGGCCCAGCATTTT	CASSIPPGAQHF
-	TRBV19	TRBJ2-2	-	TGTGCCAGTAGGAGGGCCCCGATTCGGGACACCGGGGAGCTGTTTTTT	CASRRAPIRDTGELFF
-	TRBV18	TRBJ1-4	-	TGTGCCAGCTCACCTGGGACACTATCAACTAATGAAAAACTGTTTTTT	CASSPGTLSTNEKLFF
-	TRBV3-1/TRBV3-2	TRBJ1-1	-	TGTGCCAGCAGCCAATTGGCAGAGAACACTGAAGCTTTCTTT	CASSQLAENTEAFF
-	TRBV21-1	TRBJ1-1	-	TGTGCCAGCAGCAAAACCCCGGGGTTGGGCACTGAAGCTTTCTTT	CASSKTPGLGTEAFF
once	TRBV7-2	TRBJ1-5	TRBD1	TGTGCCAGCAGCACTAGACAGGGGTATCAGCCCCAGCATTTT	CASSTRQGYQPQHF
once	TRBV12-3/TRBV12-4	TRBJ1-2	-	TGTGCCCTATTTGCTAACTATGGCTACACCTTC	CALFANYGYTF
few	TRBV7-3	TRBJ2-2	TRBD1	TGTGCCAGCAGTCGGACAGGGGTGGCCGGGGAGCTGTTTTTT	CASSRTGVAGELFF
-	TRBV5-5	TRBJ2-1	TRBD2	TGTGCCAGCAGCAAAGGCGGCGGGGGGGCTTGGGGCTACAATGAGCAGTTCTTC	CASSKGGGGAWGYNEQFF
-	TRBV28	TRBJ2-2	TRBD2	TGTGCCAGCAACCTCCGGACCACTAGCGGGAGAACGAGCGGGGAGCTGTTTTTT	CASNLRTTSGRTSGELFF
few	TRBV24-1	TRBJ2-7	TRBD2	TGTGCCACCAGTGCCGCGGGAGACCTCTACGAGCAGTACTTC	CATSAAGDLYEQYF
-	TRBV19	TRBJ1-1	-	TGTGCCAGCGGACAGAACACTGAAGCTTTCTTT	CASGQNTEAFF
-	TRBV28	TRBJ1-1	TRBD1	TGTGCCGCCTACACGGGGCTGGACAGGGGGAACACTGAAGCTTTCTTT	CAAYTGLDRGNTEAFF
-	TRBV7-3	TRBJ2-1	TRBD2	TGTGCCAGCAGCTTAAGTCCTAGCGGGGGAGAGCAGTTCTTC	CASSLSPSGGEQFF
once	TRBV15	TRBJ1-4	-	TGTGCCACCAGCAGAGGGGGGGGTGGCGATGAAAAACTGTTTTTT	CATSRGGGGDEKLFF
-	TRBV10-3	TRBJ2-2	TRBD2	TGTGCCATCAGCGCCCCACTAGCGGGGGGACTAAACACCGGGGAGCTGTTTTTT	CAISAPLAGGLNTGELFF